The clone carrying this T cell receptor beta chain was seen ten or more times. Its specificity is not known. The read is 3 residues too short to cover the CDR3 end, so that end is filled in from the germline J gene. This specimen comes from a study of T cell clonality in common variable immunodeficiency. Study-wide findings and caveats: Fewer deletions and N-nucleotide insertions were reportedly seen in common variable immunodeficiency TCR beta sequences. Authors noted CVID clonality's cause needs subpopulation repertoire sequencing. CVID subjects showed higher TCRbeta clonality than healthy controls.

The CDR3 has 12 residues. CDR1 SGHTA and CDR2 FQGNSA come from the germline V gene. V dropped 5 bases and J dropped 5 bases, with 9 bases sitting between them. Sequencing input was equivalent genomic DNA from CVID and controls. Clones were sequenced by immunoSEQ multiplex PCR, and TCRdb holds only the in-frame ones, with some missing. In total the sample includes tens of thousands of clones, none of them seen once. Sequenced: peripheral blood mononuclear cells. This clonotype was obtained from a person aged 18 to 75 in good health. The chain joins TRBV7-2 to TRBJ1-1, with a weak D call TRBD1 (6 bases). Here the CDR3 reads CASSLRGTEAFF. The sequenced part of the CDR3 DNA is TGTGCCAGCAGCCTCAGGGGAACTGAA.